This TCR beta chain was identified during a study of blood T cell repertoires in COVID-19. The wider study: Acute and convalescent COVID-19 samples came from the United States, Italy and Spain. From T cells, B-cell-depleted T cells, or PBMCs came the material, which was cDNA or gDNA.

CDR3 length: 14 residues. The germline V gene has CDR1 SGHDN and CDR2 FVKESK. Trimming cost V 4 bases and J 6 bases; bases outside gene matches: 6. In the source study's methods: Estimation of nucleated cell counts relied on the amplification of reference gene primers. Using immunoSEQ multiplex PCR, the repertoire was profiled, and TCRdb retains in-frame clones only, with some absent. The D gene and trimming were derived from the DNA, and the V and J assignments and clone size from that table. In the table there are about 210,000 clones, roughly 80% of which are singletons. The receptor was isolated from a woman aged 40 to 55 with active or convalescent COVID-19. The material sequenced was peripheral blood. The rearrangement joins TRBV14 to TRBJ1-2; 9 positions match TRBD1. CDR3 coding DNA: TGTGCCAGCAGCCCAAGGACAGGGGCGGATGGCTACACCTTC. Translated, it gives CASSPRTGADGYTF. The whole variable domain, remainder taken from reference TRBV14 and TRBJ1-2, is EAGVTQFPSHSVIEKGQTVTLRCDPISGHDNLYWYRRVMGKEIKFLLHFVKESKQDESGMPNNRFLAERTGGTYSTLKVQPAELEDSGVYFCASSPRTGADGYTFGSGTRLTVV.